These 24 T cell receptor beta chains came from one sample sequenced in a study of blood T cell repertoires in COVID-19. TCRdb's table, derived via immunoSEQ multiplex PCR, lists solely in-frame clones and lacks some. The table has a few hundred thousand clones, about 90% seen once. The sequencing input was PBMCs or T cells enriched from blood (not recorded which). The receptors were gathered from a man in his forties or fifties in a cohort exposed to, infected with or recovered from COVID-19 (not recorded which).

The V call is TRBV2, the J call TRBJ1-1, with 8 nucleotides matching TRBD1. From germline, CDR1 is SNHLY and CDR2 FYNNEI. The J segment lost 0 bases and the V segment lost 7 bases, leaving 13 bases of the junction unmatched. The CDR3 contains 17 residues. The CDR3 DNA reads TGTGCCAGCATACTCAGGGGGCTTGCTCACATGAACACTGAAGCTTTCTTT. Translating it yields CASILRGLAHMNTEAFF.

CDR3 in DNA: TGTGCCAGCAGTTTAACTACCCGGGACTGGAATACGCAGTATTTT. Translating gives CASSLTTRDWNTQYF. The chain combines TRBV27 with TRBJ2-3, with D perhaps matching TRBD2 (6 bases). Trimming cost V 2 bases and J 7 bases, with 16 bases left between them. Germline-derived CDR1 and CDR2 are MNHEY and SMNVEV (reference sequence). CDR3 length: 15 amino acids.

This clone was counted between two and nine times. The CDR3 loop is CASIGGDGELFF. The CDR3 DNA follows: TGTGCCAGCATCGGAGGGGACGGGGAGCTGTTTTTT. This chain links TRBV28 with TRBJ2-2, with D possibly matching TRBD2 (6 bases). Germline lookup yields CDR1 MDHEN and CDR2 SYDVKM. This CDR3 contains 12 residues. The V and J ends lost 7 bases and 7 bases respectively, with 10 bases between them.

This sequence joins TRBV19 and TRBJ1-1, with TRBD1 as a possible D gene (5 bases). This CDR3 spans 18 amino acids. Trimming removed 6 bases from V and 1 base from J, with 24 bases in between. CDR1 LNHDA and CDR2 SQIVND come from the germline V gene (reference sequence). The CDR3 spells CASSTPQGGNSGNTEAFF. CDR3 DNA: TGTGCCAGTAGCACCCCCCAGGGTGGAAATTCGGGGAACACTGAAGCTTTCTTT.

V usage is TRBV13 and J usage is TRBJ1-2; 8 positions match TRBD1. The CDR3 extends over 15 amino acids. The germline gives CDR1 PRHDT, CDR2 FYEKMQ (reference sequence). The V segment lost 4 bases and the J segment 8 bases; nucleotides outside the gene matches: 12. The CDR3 region has the DNA TGTGCCAGCAGCTACGGACAGGGCCCCGGAGAAGGCTACACCTTC. Its protein is CASSYGQGPGEGYTF.

The rearrangement uses TRBV5-4 and TRBJ2-3; D is undetermined. The V end lost 3 bases, the J end lost 0 bases, and 11 bases lay between the germline ends. The V gene's germline CDR1 is SGHNT and CDR2 YYREEE (reference sequence). The CDR3 has 15 amino acids. In nucleotides, the CDR3 is TGTGCCAGCAGCTCCATTCAAACTAGCACAGATACGCAGTATTTT. Protein: CASSSIQTSTDTQYF.

The genes are TRBV28 and TRBJ2-2; 7 nucleotides align to TRBD2. The germline V gene has CDR1 MDHEN and CDR2 SYDVKM. The ends lost 6 bases at V and 0 bases at J; junction bases unmatched: 7. The CDR3 consists of 16 residues. CDR3 in amino acids: CASSPPGGTNTGELFF. In DNA form, the CDR3 reads TGTGCCAGCAGCCCCCCGGGGGGAACGAACACCGGGGAGCTGTTTTTT.

This chain uses TRBV7-9 with TRBJ1-2, with D unresolved. Germline loops: CDR1 SEHNR, CDR2 FQNEAQ (reference sequence). With 3 bases removed from V and 8 bases from J, the gap between germline ends came to 10 bases. This CDR3 has 12 residues. The CDR3 coding sequence is TGTGCCAGCAGCTTTTCAGGTCGGGGCTACACCTTC. It codes for CASSFSGRGYTF.

V and J are TRBV11-2 and TRBJ2-2; TRBD2 matches at 11 bases. The CDR3 covers 19 residues. V lost 6 bases, J lost 1 base, and 13 bases stayed unmatched. The V gene's germline CDR1 is SGHAT and CDR2 FQNNGV. CDR3: CASSRRAGTSGRNTGELFF. As DNA, the CDR3 is TGTGCCAGCAGTCGACGCGCCGGGACTAGCGGCCGGAACACCGGGGAGCTGTTTTTT.

V usage is TRBV18 and J usage is TRBJ2-7; 7 bases align to TRBD2. The CDR3 length is 14 residues. Germline lookup yields CDR1 KGHSH and CDR2 LQKENI. With V trimmed by 6 bases and J by 1 base, 6 bases remained unmatched. DNA for the CDR3: TGTGCCAGCTCGTTTACGGGAGGATCCTACGAGCAGTACTTC. The encoded protein is CASSFTGGSYEQYF.

This clone was seen once. The CDR3 DNA follows: TGTGCCAGCAGCGCCAGCGGGGTCTCCTACAATGAGCAGTTCTTC. Its protein is CASSASGVSYNEQFF. V and J are TRBV3-1 (or the pseudogene TRBV3-2) and TRBJ2-1; 7 nucleotides agree with TRBD2. Trimming cost V 5 bases and J 0 bases; bases outside gene matches: 4. This CDR3 has 15 amino acids. Germline V gene data show CDR1 as LGHDT and CDR2 as YNNKEL (reference sequence).

This chain links TRBV5-1 with TRBJ1-4, with 7 bases that match TRBD1. Germline CDR1 is SGHRS and CDR2 is YFSETQ. The CDR3 has 15 amino acids. Germline trimming cut 4 bases from V and 4 bases from J; bases unmatched to any gene: 7. CDR3 sequence: CASSGGTANNEKLFF. In DNA, the CDR3 is TGCGCCAGCAGCGGGGGGACAGCCAATAATGAAAAACTGTTTTTT.

The chain joins TRBV19 to TRBJ2-7; 8 nucleotides align to TRBD2. Per the germline V gene, CDR1 is LNHDA and CDR2 is SQIVND (reference sequence). V dropped 5 bases and J dropped 0; count of bases not matched to a gene: 18. The length of the CDR3 is 19 residues. CDR3 loop: CASSARGGWTSKSSYEQYF. In DNA, the CDR3 is TGTGCCAGTAGTGCCCGGGGGGGTTGGACTAGCAAGAGCTCCTACGAGCAGTACTTC.

Note on this clone: This specimen includes other DNA sequences encoding the same CDR3. The chain links TRBV18 to TRBJ1-2, with D possibly being TRBD1 (5 bases). The CDR3 contains 13 residues. V gave up 3 bases and J gave up 5 bases, with 10 bases separating them. CDR1 KGHSH and CDR2 LQKENI come from the germline V gene. CDR3 amino acids: CASSPGTDYGYTF. CDR3 DNA: TGTGCCAGCTCACCTGGGACTGATTATGGCTACACCTTC.

In DNA form, the CDR3 reads TGTGCCAGCAGTTTTGGACAGCCCAATCAGCCCCAGCATTTT. It encodes CASSFGQPNQPQHF. This chain links TRBV27 with TRBJ1-5; TRBD1 might be the D (6 bases). V was cut by 3 bases and J by 3 bases, with 9 bases left in between. The CDR3 has 14 residues. The germline V gene encodes CDR1 MNHEY and CDR2 SMNVEV (reference sequence).

The CDR3 region is CASSFIAGDAYEQYF. The CDR3 DNA sequence: TGTGCCAGCAGCTTCATAGCGGGGGACGCGTACGAGCAGTACTTC. The chain is built from TRBV7-2 and TRBJ2-7; TRBD2 aligns across 9 bases. Per the germline V gene, CDR1 is SGHTA and CDR2 is FQGNSA. V shed 3 bases, J shed 4 bases, and the junction held 7 bases outside the gene matches. The CDR3 extends over 15 amino acids.

The rearrangement uses TRBV7-9 and TRBJ2-7, with TRBD2 as a possible D gene (6 bases). From germline, CDR1 is SEHNR and CDR2 FQNEAQ (reference sequence). This CDR3 is 14 amino acids long. V lost 8 bases and J lost 0, with 14 bases in between. The chain's CDR3 is CASALSGSSYEQYF. Written as DNA, the CDR3 is TGTGCCAGCGCGTTATCCGGGAGCTCCTACGAGCAGTACTTC.

V usage is TRBV29-1 and J usage is TRBJ2-7; 7 nucleotides agree with TRBD1. Germline assignment: CDR1 SQVTM and CDR2 ANQGSEA. With V trimmed by 4 bases and J by 0 bases, 6 bases remained unmatched. The CDR3 is 14 amino acids. The CDR3 is CSVGGQLSSYEQYF. CDR3 in DNA: TGCAGCGTTGGGGGACAGTTAAGCTCCTACGAGCAGTACTTC.

The gene calls are TRBV5-6 and TRBJ2-1, with 7 bases that match TRBD2. Per the germline V gene, CDR1 is SGHDT and CDR2 is YYEEEE. This CDR3 contains 14 residues. V was pared by 6 bases and J by 5 bases, with 8 bases of the junction left unmatched. CDR3 amino acids: CASTARDYNNEQFF. CDR3 DNA: TGTGCCAGCACGGCCCGGGACTACAACAATGAGCAGTTCTTC.

V usage is TRBV9 and J usage is TRBJ2-3, with 9 bases matching TRBD2. This CDR3 is built from 14 residues. The germline gives CDR1 SGDLS, CDR2 YYNGEE. V trimming: 2 bases; J trimming: 4 bases; junction bases outside the gene matches: 2. CDR3 coding DNA: TGTGCCAGCAGCGTGGGACTAGCCTCAGATACGCAGTATTTT. Encoded protein: CASSVGLASDTQYF.

The chain has TRBV5-6 and TRBJ1-1; a weak D match, TRBD1 (6 bases). CDR1 is SGHDT, CDR2 YYEEEE, per germline. Trimming removed 1 base from V and 2 bases from J, with 9 bases in between. This CDR3 is built from 14 residues. CDR3 in DNA: TGTGCCAGCAGCTTGTGGACAGTTAACACTGAAGCTTTCTTT. Translating it yields CASSLWTVNTEAFF.

The chain recombines TRBV28 with TRBJ1-4, with D perhaps TRBD1 (5 bases). The CDR3 is 15 amino acids. Germline-derived CDR1 and CDR2 are MDHEN and SYDVKM. Trimming removed 4 bases from V and 5 bases from J, with 14 bases in between. The CDR3 here is CASSSSQVQNEKLFF. In DNA form, the CDR3 reads TGTGCCAGCAGTTCCTCACAGGTTCAAAATGAAAAACTGTTTTTT.

About this clone: This sample includes further DNA sequences coding for the same CDR3. V usage is TRBV19 and J usage is TRBJ2-7, with 7 bases aligning to TRBD1. Germline assignment: CDR1 LNHDA and CDR2 SQIVND (reference sequence). The CDR3 spans 13 residues. After removal of 5 bases from V and 4 bases from J, the junction contained 5 bases not matched to a gene. CDR3 residues: CASSPTGLYEQYF. CDR3 nucleotide sequence: TGTGCCAGTAGTCCGACAGGGCTGTACGAGCAGTACTTC.

The rearrangement joins TRBV3-1 (or the pseudogene TRBV3-2) to TRBJ1-5, with D perhaps matching TRBD1 (6 bases). Germline CDR1 and CDR2: LGHDT and YNNKEL (reference sequence). The CDR3 is 13 residues long. V lost 8 bases and J 1 base, leaving 9 bases between the germline ends. The DNA of the CDR3 is TGTGCCAGCGCGAGGGGGAGCAATCAGCCCCAGCATTTT. It codes for CASARGSNQPQHF.